This TCR beta chain was identified during a study of cytomegalovirus exposure and HLA in healthy donors. Study outcomes and limitations: Earlier findings revealed that most TCR beta V segments proved productive either about 90% or about 30% of the time.

Trimming cost V 0 bases and J 3 bases; bases outside gene matches: 5. The CDR3 is 16 amino acids. Germline V gives CDR1 SGDLS, CDR2 YYNGEE. 60 Vbeta and 13 Jbeta primers were used in PCR. The table came from immunoSEQ multiplex PCR; TCRdb's copy has only in-frame clones and leaves some out. This sample's table reports about 77,000 clones. A word on this clone: What it binds is unknown.

The chain uses TRBV9 and TRBJ2-3; 9 bases are a match to TRBD2. The specimen was PBMCs. This receptor was identified in a man aged 45-65 years in good health and CMV-seropositive. This CDR3 reads CASSVGSGGRTDTQYF. CDR3 nucleotide sequence: TGTGCCAGCAGCGTAGGTAGCGGGGGCCGAACAGATACGCAGTATTTT.